These T cell receptor beta chains were read from a single sample in a study of blood T cell repertoires in COVID-19. The table came from immunoSEQ multiplex PCR; TCRdb's copy has only in-frame clones and leaves some out. The sample has about 220,000 clones, roughly 88% seen once. The sequenced material came from PBMCs or T cells enriched from blood (not recorded which). Source of these receptors: a woman between 50 and 59 years old with acute COVID-19. Both conserved end residues are part of each CDR3. A D gene is named only where the DNA matches it firmly. Only some rows state a clone size, as once, few, many or a class for expanded clones.

TRBJ2-7	.	.	TRBV12-3/TRBV12-4	TGTGCCAGCAGTTTTAGTTACGAGCAGTACTTC	CASSFSYEQYF
TRBJ2-3	.	.	TRBV4-1	TGCGCCAGCAGCCAAGGGCCTAGCGCCGGAGATACGCAGTATTTT	CASSQGPSAGDTQYF
TRBJ2-7	.	.	TRBV18	TGTGCCAGCTCACCACCGCGGCGGGGGCCAACCAACTTC	CASSPPRRGPTNF
TRBJ1-1	.	.	TRBV5-1	TGCGCCAGCAGCTTGGCCCTACAGGTGAACACTGAAGCTTTCTTT	CASSLALQVNTEAFF
TRBJ1-3	.	once	TRBV6-5	TGTGCCAGCAGTACGAGGGCGCCGGGAAACACCATATATTTT	CASSTRAPGNTIYF
TRBJ1-3	.	.	TRBV28	TGTGCCAGCAGTTTACAAGGCAGGCTGTTTTCTGGAAACACCATATATTTT	CASSLQGRLFSGNTIYF
TRBJ2-2	TRBD1	once	TRBV4-2	TGTGCCAGCAGCCAGACCCGGACAGGAGAGAACACCGGGGAGCTGTTTTTT	CASSQTRTGENTGELFF
TRBJ2-1	TRBD2	.	TRBV7-2	TGTGCCAGCAGCCTGGGACTAGCGGGGTACAATGAGCAGTTCTTC	CASSLGLAGYNEQFF
TRBJ2-1	TRBD2	.	TRBV27	TGTGCCAGCAGTTTATTGGGGCTAGCGGACTCCTACAATGAGCAGTTCTTC	CASSLLGLADSYNEQFF
TRBJ2-3	TRBD2	.	TRBV29-1	TGCAGCGCCCTAAGCGGGACCACAGATACGCAGTATTTT	CSALSGTTDTQYF
TRBJ2-7	TRBD2	.	TRBV6-2/TRBV6-3	TGTGCCAGCAGTTATATCGGGGGGACTAGCGGGACCTACGAGCAGTACTTC	CASSYIGGTSGTYEQYF
TRBJ1-6	.	once	TRBV27	TGTGCCAGCAGTTTCGCCAGCTATAATTCACCCCTCCACTTT	CASSFASYNSPLHF
TRBJ1-5	.	.	TRBV27	TGTGCCAGCAGTTTAGGCGGGAACGGCGGATCTCAGCCCCAGCATTTT	CASSLGGNGGSQPQHF
TRBJ1-1	.	.	TRBV27	TGTGCCAGCAGTTTCGGCAGGGGCACTGAAGCTTTCTTT	CASSFGRGTEAFF
TRBJ2-3	TRBD2	.	TRBV5-1	TGCGCCAGCAGCCCTATGACTAGCGGGATGTTAGATACGCAGTATTTT	CASSPMTSGMLDTQYF
TRBJ2-3	TRBD2	.	TRBV7-6	TGTGCCAGCAGCTGGCTGGGAGCGGGAGGCCCCACAGATACGCAGTATTTT	CASSWLGAGGPTDTQYF
TRBJ2-7	.	.	TRBV5-1	TGCGCCAGCAGCTTGGGGTTGGGGGGTACGCGGGACGAGCAGTACTTC	CASSLGLGGTRDEQYF
TRBJ1-5	.	.	TRBV2	TGTGCCAGCACGGGGGGGTGGGCGGAAAATCAGCCCCAGCATTTT	CASTGGWAENQPQHF
TRBJ2-3	TRBD2	.	TRBV15	TGTGCCACCAGGTCTAGCGGCCGCACAGATACGCAGTATTTT	CATRSSGRTDTQYF
TRBJ1-5	TRBD1	.	TRBV27	TGTGCCAGCAGTTTACGGACAGGGAATCAGCCCCAGCATTTT	CASSLRTGNQPQHF
TRBJ2-7	TRBD1	.	TRBV24-1	TGTGCCACCAGTGACCCTAGGACAGGCTCGGCTTTGTTC	CATSDPRTGSALF
TRBJ2-1	TRBD2	.	TRBV3-1/TRBV3-2	TGTGCCAGCAGCTTCGGACTAGCGGTTGAGCAGTTCTTC	CASSFGLAVEQFF
TRBJ1-3	.	.	TRBV11-2	TGTGCCAGCAGCTTAGTAAGCGGGGGGATGACTGGAAACACCATATATTTT	CASSLVSGGMTGNTIYF
TRBJ2-2	.	.	TRBV6-5	TGTGCCAGCAGTTACGAGGGGGCGCGGGGCACCGGGGAGCTGTTTTTT	CASSYEGARGTGELFF
TRBJ1-1	TRBD1	.	TRBV3-1/TRBV3-2	TGTGCCAGCAACCTGGACAGGGGGCGAAACACTGAAGCTTTCTTT	CASNLDRGRNTEAFF
TRBJ2-7	TRBD2	.	TRBV28	TGTGCCAGCAGTTTGGGGACTAGGTCCTACGAGCAGTACTTC	CASSLGTRSYEQYF
TRBJ2-6	.	.	TRBV5-6	TGTGCCAGCAGCCCAGGGGTATCCGGGGCCAACGTCCTGACTTTC	CASSPGVSGANVLTF
TRBJ2-7	.	.	TRBV7-6	TGTGCCAGCAGCCCGAGTCCCTGGGAGCAGTACTTC	CASSPSPWEQYF
TRBJ2-3	.	.	TRBV10-3	TGTGCCATCAGTGATGGGAGAGGCACAGATACGCAGTATTTT	CAISDGRGTDTQYF
TRBJ1-2	.	.	TRBV18	TGTGCCAGCTCACCACCTCACCGAATAGGGGCGTCAGGCTACACCTTC	CASSPPHRIGASGYTF
TRBJ2-2	.	.	TRBV6-4	TGTGCCAGCAGTGACTCGAGGGCAGTCACCGGGGAGCTGTTTTTT	CASSDSRAVTGELFF
TRBJ2-3	TRBD2	once	TRBV19	TGTGCCAGTCAAGAGACTATAGCGGGAGAGGAGGATACGCAGTATTTT	CASQETIAGEEDTQYF
TRBJ1-1	.	.	TRBV7-3	TGTGCCAGCAGCCCAGGATATCAGGGGACTGAAGCTTTCTTT	CASSPGYQGTEAFF
TRBJ1-2	.	.	TRBV2	TGTGCCAGCAGCGGACCGGGATTTACTAACTATGGCTACACCTTC	CASSGPGFTNYGYTF
TRBJ2-6	.	.	TRBV18	TGTGCCAGCTCACCGCTTCGAGGACTAAAGTCCGCCGGGGCCAACGTCCTGACTTTC	CASSPLRGLKSAGANVLTF
TRBJ1-1	.	.	TRBV2	TGTGCCAGCAGTGAGGTAGCTCACGGAGGAGCTTTCTTT	CASSEVAHGGAFF
TRBJ2-1	TRBD1	.	TRBV7-6	TGTGCCAGCAGCTTAGCGACGACAGGGGGAGCCCCCTACAATGAGCAGTTCTTC	CASSLATTGGAPYNEQFF
TRBJ2-7	.	.	TRBV7-2	TGTGCCAGCAGCTTATTGCGGGGTCCGTACGAGCAGTACTTC	CASSLLRGPYEQYF
TRBJ2-1	TRBD2	.	TRBV7-9	TGTGCCAGCAGCTTCGGGGGGGCACAGAATGAGCAGTTCTTC	CASSFGGAQNEQFF
TRBJ2-7	TRBD1	few	TRBV27	TGTGCCAGCAGTTTATCATGGCCAGGGGGCGCGCCCTACGAGCAGTACTTC	CASSLSWPGGAPYEQYF
TRBJ1-5	TRBD1	.	TRBV18	TGTGCCAGCTCAAGAGGGACAGGGGAGGGGGAGCCCCAGCATTTT	CASSRGTGEGEPQHF
TRBJ2-5	TRBD2	.	TRBV5-4	TGTGCCAGCAGCTCTGGACTAGCGGGGACCTCAGGGACCCAGTACTTC	CASSSGLAGTSGTQYF
TRBJ1-3	.	.	TRBV5-4	TGTGCCAGCAGCTTGGACCAGGGCTCCTCTGGAAACACCATATATTTT	CASSLDQGSSGNTIYF
TRBJ2-5	.	.	TRBV29-1	TGCAGCGTTTCATCGGGAGCTCGGGAGACCCAGTACTTC	CSVSSGARETQYF
TRBJ2-4	TRBD2	.	TRBV3-1/TRBV3-2	TGTGCCAGCAGCCAAGATAGGAGCGGGAGGCTCAAAAACATTCAGTACTTC	CASSQDRSGRLKNIQYF
TRBJ2-7	TRBD2	few	TRBV2	TGTGCCAGCAAGGAGGATCCAGCGGGATTCTCCTACGAGCAGTACTTC	CASKEDPAGFSYEQYF
TRBJ1-4	.	.	TRBV4-1	TGCGCCAGCAGCTCCCCAGGGAACGGTGTTGAAAAACTGTTTTTT	CASSSPGNGVEKLFF
TRBJ1-4	TRBD1	once	TRBV6-5	TGTGCCAGCAGTCCCTCAGGAGGGGGCCCGGAAAAACTGTTTTTT	CASSPSGGGPEKLFF
TRBJ1-6	TRBD1	.	TRBV19	TGTGCCAGTAGTATGCGGGACAGCAATGATTCACCCCTCCACTTT	CASSMRDSNDSPLHF
TRBJ1-5	.	.	TRBV28	TGTGCCAGCAGTTTATTTGAGGGAAGAAACTATCCGCCCCAGCATTTT	CASSLFEGRNYPPQHF
TRBJ2-2	TRBD2	.	TRBV7-2	TGTGCCAGCAGCTCTGTAGCGGGAGTACCCACCGGGGAGCTGTTTTTT	CASSSVAGVPTGELFF
TRBJ2-7	TRBD2	.	TRBV28	TGTGCCAGCAGTGACGGACTAGCGGGAGTAACGCACTTC	CASSDGLAGVTHF
TRBJ2-1	.	.	TRBV5-1	TGCGCCAGCAGCTTGGACACTACGGACAATGAGCAGTTCTTC	CASSLDTTDNEQFF
TRBJ2-1	.	.	TRBV25-1	TGTGCCAGTAAAAACAATGAGCAGTTCTTC	CASKNNEQFF
TRBJ2-1	.	.	TRBV19	TGTGCCAGTAGTATTTACGGGACCTACAATGAGCAGTTCTTC	CASSIYGTYNEQFF